These T cell receptor beta chains were read from a single sample in a study of human T cells and chemical hapten exposure. TCRdb ran MiXCR on the RACE reads and lists one entry per CDR3 protein. The data contain about 52,000 distinct CDR3 sequences, 9.9% of them seen just once; the ten biggest clones take up roughly 15%. Source: whole blood, taken in connection with sensitization to the hapten diphenylcyclopropenone (DPC). The receptors were sampled from a woman aged 40 to 49 with alopecia areata. Some clones in this sample may be carry-over from other donors' samples. The CDR3 runs from the conserved cysteine through the conserved F or W. Each record gives: clone size, J gene, V gene, D gene, CDR3 DNA, CDR3 protein. D genes are given only for firm matches. The listing skips clone size in some rows; elsewhere it reads once, few, many or a size class.

. | TRBJ1-1 | TRBV7-9 | TRBD1 | TGTGCCAGCAGCCCTAAGGGGACAGTACACACTGAAGCTTTCTTT | CASSPKGTVHTEAFF
. | TRBJ2-1 | TRBV15 | . | TGTGCCACCAGCAGAGAAAGGGACAATGAGCAGTTCTTC | CATSRERDNEQFF
many | TRBJ1-2 | TRBV7-3 | . | TGTGCCAGCAGTCCCTCCGGGACATCTATGGGCTACACCTTC | CASSPSGTSMGYTF
few | TRBJ2-3 | TRBV6-1 | TRBD2 | TGTGCCAGCAGTGAACTAGCGGGGAACACAGATACGCAGTATTTT | CASSELAGNTDTQYF
few | TRBJ2-7 | TRBV20-1 | TRBD1 | TGCAGTGCTCCATCAGGGGGCAATAGCGCCTACGAGCAGTACTTC | CSAPSGGNSAYEQYF
few | TRBJ1-2 | TRBV30 | . | TGTGCCTGGAGTAAGCAGGGTGGCTATGGCTACACCTTC | CAWSKQGGYGYTF
. | TRBJ2-7 | TRBV4-1 | TRBD1 | TGCGCCAGCAGCCAGACAGGGGACCCCGGCTACGAGCAGTACTTC | CASSQTGDPGYEQYF
many | TRBJ2-7 | TRBV4-1 | . | TGCGCCAGCAGCCAACGGGAATCCTACGAGCAGTACTTC | CASSQRESYEQYF
few | TRBJ2-5 | TRBV3-1 | . | TGTGCCAGCTCCTCAAGACGGATGCAAGAGACCCAGTACTTC | CASSSRRMQETQYF
. | TRBJ2-7 | TRBV11-1 | . | TGTGCCAGCAGCCCCCTCAGCTTGGGCCGGGACGAGCAGTACTTC | CASSPLSLGRDEQYF